These 18 T cell receptor beta chains were all obtained from the same sample, sequenced in a study of early T cells in non-severe SARS-CoV-2 infection. Via MiXCR, TCRdb re-called the 5' RACE reads, giving one row per CDR3 protein. The sample contains roughly 35,000 distinct CDR3 sequences, approximately 4.1% of which appear only once. Sequencing was carried out using whole blood. The receptors stem from an adult who was a healthcare worker with PCR-confirmed SARS-CoV-2 infection or an uninfected control (not recorded which).

This clonotype was observed a few times. The gene calls are TRBV29-1 and TRBJ2-1, with 8 bases matching TRBD2. CDR3 length equals 16 residues. The trim removed 4 bases at V and 4 bases at J, leaving 12 bases unmatched. Germline CDR1 is SQVTM and CDR2 is ANQGSEA. The CDR3 DNA reads TGCAGCGTTGCAGGGGTCCCTAGCGGGCCATACAATGAGCAGTTCTTC. As protein: CSVAGVPSGPYNEQFF.

This clonotype was detected many times. The CDR3 protein is CASSLGDRGQPQHF. In nucleotides, the CDR3 is TGCGCCAGCAGCTTGGGGGACAGGGGCCAGCCCCAGCATTTT. The gene calls are TRBV5-1 and TRBJ1-5; TRBD1 matches 10 bases. CDR1 is SGHRS, CDR2 YFSETQ, per germline. This CDR3 is built from 14 residues. The V gene end was trimmed by 0 bases and the J gene end by 7 bases; junction bases not matched to a gene: 1.

This clonotype was detected ten times or more. V gene TRBV4-3 combines with J gene TRBJ2-3, with 8 bases identical to TRBD2. The V gene's germline CDR1 is LGHNA and CDR2 YSLEER. J was trimmed by 3 bases and V by 0 bases; bases with no gene match: 5. This CDR3 comprises 16 residues. This CDR3 reads CASSQESGRGTDTQYF. CDR3 sequence (DNA): TGCGCCAGCAGCCAAGAGAGCGGGAGAGGTACAGATACGCAGTATTTT.

Many counts were recorded for this clonotype. The J gene is TRBJ2-7, the V gene TRBV4-3; 14 bases are a match to TRBD2. Trimming took 3 bases from V and 4 from J; bases not matched to a gene: 8. The CDR3 extends over 17 amino acids. Germline V gene lookup returns CDR1 LGHNA and CDR2 YSLEER. CDR3 in DNA: TGCGCCAGCAGCCATACTGGACTAGCGGGAGGCAAGTACGAGCAGTACGTC. It codes for CASSHTGLAGGKYEQYV.

This clonotype was recorded at least ten times. The rearrangement uses TRBV7-2 and TRBJ2-5; no definite D call. CDR3 length: 11 amino acids. Trimming removed 5 bases from V and 5 bases from J, with 6 bases in between. Germline assignment: CDR1 SGHTA and CDR2 FQGNSA. CDR3 nucleotide sequence: TGTGCCAGCAGCGGACGGGAGACCCAGTACTTC. Its translation is CASSGRETQYF.

The V call is TRBV4-3, the J call TRBJ2-1; 8 nucleotides agree with TRBD2. The length of the CDR3 is 16 residues. The ends lost 0 bases at V and 3 bases at J; junction bases unmatched: 4. Germline values: CDR1 LGHNA, CDR2 YSLEER. CDR3 DNA: TGCGCCAGCAGCCAAGAGTTTAGCGGGATCTACAATGAGCAGTTCTTC. Protein: CASSQEFSGIYNEQFF.

This clonotype was seen repeatedly, ten times or more. The rearrangement uses TRBV7-8 and TRBJ2-1; 8 positions match TRBD2. V was pared by 1 base and J by 9 bases, with 5 bases of the junction left unmatched. The V gene's germline CDR1 is SGHVS and CDR2 FQNEAQ. The CDR3 has 14 amino acids. CDR3 DNA: TGTGCCAGCAGCTTAGGGGGACTAGTTTCTGAGCAGTTCTTC. Translation gives CASSLGGLVSEQFF.

In its sample, this clonotype was seen many times. The rearrangement uses TRBV4-1 and TRBJ2-6; 8 positions match TRBD1. The germline V gene has CDR1 MGHRA and CDR2 YSYEKL. V was clipped by 4 bases and J by 3 bases; unmatched bases: 8. CDR3 length: 17 amino acids. CDR3 residues: CASSPPTGADGANVLTF. The DNA of the CDR3 is TGCGCCAGCAGCCCCCCGACAGGGGCAGATGGGGCCAACGTCCTGACTTTC.

V and J are TRBV5-1 and TRBJ2-5; 9 bases agree with TRBD2. Trimming cost V 3 bases and J 2 bases; bases outside gene matches: 11. Germline CDR1 and CDR2: SGHRS and YFSETQ. This CDR3 comprises 17 residues. The CDR3 reads CASSSRLGGLAQETQYF. The CDR3 DNA follows: TGCGCCAGCAGCTCCCGGCTAGGGGGACTAGCTCAAGAGACCCAGTACTTC.

Concerning this clonotype itself: One base away lies a much larger clone, so this may be a sequencing read error. J is TRBJ1-5 and V is TRBV12-3 or TRBV12-4; no clear D gene. Trimming shortened V by 5 bases and J by 11 bases, and 19 bases separated the two germline ends. The CDR3 consists of 14 residues. Here the CDR3 reads CASSQQGPNLAQHF. The CDR3 nucleotides are TGTGCCAGCAGTCAACAAGGCCCCAATCTTGCCCAGCATTTT.

This clonotype was observed many times. The chain combines TRBV19 with TRBJ2-5, with 9 bases aligning to TRBD1. Germline lookup yields CDR1 LNHDA and CDR2 SQIVND (reference sequence). After removal of 7 bases from V and 3 bases from J, the junction contained 3 bases not matched to a gene. The CDR3 totals 13 residues. CDR3 sequence: CASMGQGKETQYF. The CDR3 nucleotides are TGTGCCAGTATGGGACAGGGAAAAGAGACCCAGTACTTC.

With regard to this clonotype: A clone one base away is much larger, so this may be a read error. The chain combines TRBV4-3 with TRBJ2-7; no firm D call. Germline CDR1 reads LGHNA; CDR2 reads YSLEER. V lost 1 base to trimming and J lost 3 bases, with 10 bases between them. CDR3 size: 14 residues. The CDR3: CASSQALEIYEQYF. Here the CDR3 DNA reads TGCGCCAGCAGCCAAGCTTTGGAAATCTACGAGCAGTACTTC.

This clonotype has a count of ten or more. The CDR3 DNA follows: TGCAGTGCTAGAGTTCGGACTAGCGGGAGTTACGAGCAGTACTTC. Residues: CSARVRTSGSYEQYF. This chain connects TRBV20-1 to TRBJ2-7; 13 bases are a match to TRBD2. J lost 4 bases, V lost 1 base, and 4 bases had no gene match. The CDR3 runs to 15 residues. CDR1 is DFQATT, CDR2 SNEGSKA, per germline (reference sequence).

There are many counts of this clonotype. The rearrangement uses TRBV19 and TRBJ2-1; possible D gene TRBD2, 5 bases. CDR1 is LNHDA and CDR2 is SQIVND in the germline V gene (reference sequence). V dropped 1 base and J dropped 4 bases, with 14 bases sitting between them. This CDR3 is 16 amino acids long. The CDR3 loop reads CASSIAGSIVYNEQFF. The CDR3 DNA reads TGTGCCAGTAGTATAGCGGGAAGTATCGTTTACAATGAGCAGTTCTTC.

In its sample, this clonotype was seen many times. The genes are TRBV29-1 and TRBJ2-5; 8 positions agree with TRBD1. Germline V lookup: CDR1 SQVTM, CDR2 ANQGSEA. The CDR3 runs 13 residues. Trimming took 5 bases from V and 5 from J; bases not matched to a gene: 7. The CDR3 nucleotides are TGCAGCGTTCAGACAGGGGTTGGCGAGACCCAGTACTTC. It specifies CSVQTGVGETQYF.

This clonotype was found many times. The chain has TRBV28 and TRBJ1-1; D is perhaps TRBD1 (5 bases). CDR3 length: 14 amino acids. Looked up from germline, CDR1 is MDHEN and CDR2 is SYDVKM. The V end lost 6 bases, the J end lost 2 bases, and 13 bases lay between the germline ends. CDR3 amino acids: CASRPRDLNTEAFF. The CDR3 DNA sequence: TGTGCCAGCAGGCCCAGGGACCTTAACACTGAAGCTTTCTTT.

This clonotype was detected ten times or more. This chain connects TRBV19 to TRBJ1-1, with D tentatively TRBD1 (6 bases). The CDR3 is 14 residues long. Germline-derived CDR1 and CDR2 are LNHDA and SQIVND (reference sequence). V dropped 7 bases and J dropped 6 bases, with 18 bases sitting between them. CDR3 sequence (DNA): TGTGCCAGTATCGACCTAGGGGGGCGCCCTGAAGCTTTCTTT. Its translation: CASIDLGGRPEAFF.

The table lists this clonotype with many counts. This chain uses TRBV6-6 with TRBJ2-6, with D possibly matching TRBD1 (5 bases). The CDR3 length is 15 residues. The germline V and J ends were trimmed by 2 bases and 4 bases, with 9 bases remaining between them. Germline values: CDR1 MNHNY, CDR2 SVGAGI (reference sequence). CDR3 coding DNA: TGTGCCAGCAGTTACGGGGCGCTCGGGGCCAACGTCCTGACTTTC. Translated: CASSYGALGANVLTF.